This record looks at one TCR beta chain sequence and its context. Its antigen is not known. V was pared by 5 bases and J by 2 bases, with 10 bases of the junction left unmatched. Germline CDR1 reads MDHEN; CDR2 reads SYDVKM. This CDR3 has 16 residues. The data are from a study of T cell responses to AZD1222 COVID-19 vaccine. Overall study results and limits: Spike was spanned by vaccine-associated CD4 TCRs, which were dominant at 160-218 and 743-854.

Measured with immunoSEQ multiplex PCR; TCRdb has only the in-frame clones, and not every one. The sample consists of about 130,000 clones, roughly 87% of them appearing once. The rearrangement joins TRBV28 to TRBJ1-1; 8 nucleotides agree with TRBD1. The sample in question was peripheral blood, obtained on day 0 of MenACWY control vaccination. This TCR was recovered from an adult in good health. CDR3 DNA: TGTGCCAGCAGTATCATCGGACAGGGAGAAAACACTGAAGCTTTCTTT. It translates to CASSIIGQGENTEAFF.